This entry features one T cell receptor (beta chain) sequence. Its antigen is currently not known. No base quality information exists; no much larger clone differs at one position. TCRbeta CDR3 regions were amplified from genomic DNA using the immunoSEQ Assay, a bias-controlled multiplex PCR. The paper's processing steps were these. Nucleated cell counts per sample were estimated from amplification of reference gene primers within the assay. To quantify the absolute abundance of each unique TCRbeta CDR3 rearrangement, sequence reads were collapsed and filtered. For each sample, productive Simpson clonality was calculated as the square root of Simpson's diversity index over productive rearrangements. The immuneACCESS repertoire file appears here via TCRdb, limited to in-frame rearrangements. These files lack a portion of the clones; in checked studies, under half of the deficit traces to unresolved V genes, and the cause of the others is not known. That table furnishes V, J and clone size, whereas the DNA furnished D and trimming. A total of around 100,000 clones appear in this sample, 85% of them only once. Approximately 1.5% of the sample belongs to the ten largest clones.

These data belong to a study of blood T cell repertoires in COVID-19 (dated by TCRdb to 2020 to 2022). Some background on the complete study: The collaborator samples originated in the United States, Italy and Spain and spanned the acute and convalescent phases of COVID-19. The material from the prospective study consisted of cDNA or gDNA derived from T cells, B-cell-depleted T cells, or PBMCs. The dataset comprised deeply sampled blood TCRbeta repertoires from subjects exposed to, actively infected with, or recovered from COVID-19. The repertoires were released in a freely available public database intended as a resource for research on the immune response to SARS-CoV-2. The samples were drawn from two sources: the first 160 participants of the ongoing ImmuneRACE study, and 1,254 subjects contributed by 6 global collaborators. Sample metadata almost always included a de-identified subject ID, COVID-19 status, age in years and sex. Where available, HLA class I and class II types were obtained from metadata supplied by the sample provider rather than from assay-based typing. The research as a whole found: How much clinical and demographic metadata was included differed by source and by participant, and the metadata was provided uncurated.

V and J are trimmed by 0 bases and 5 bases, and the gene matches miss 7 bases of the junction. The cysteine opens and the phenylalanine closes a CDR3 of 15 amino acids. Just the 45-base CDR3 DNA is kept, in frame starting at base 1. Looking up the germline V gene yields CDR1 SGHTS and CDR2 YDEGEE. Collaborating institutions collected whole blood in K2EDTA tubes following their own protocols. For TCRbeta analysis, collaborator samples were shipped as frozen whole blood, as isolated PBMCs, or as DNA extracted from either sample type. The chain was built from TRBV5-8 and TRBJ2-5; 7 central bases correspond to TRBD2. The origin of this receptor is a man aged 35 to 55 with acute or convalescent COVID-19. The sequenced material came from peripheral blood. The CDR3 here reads CASSLEGLVAETQYF. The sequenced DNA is TGTGCCAGCAGCTTGGAAGGACTAGTAGCGGAGACCCAGTACTTC. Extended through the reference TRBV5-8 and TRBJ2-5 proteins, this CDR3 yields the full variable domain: EAGVTQSPTHLIKTRGQQATLRCSPISGHTSVYWYQQALGLGLQFLLWYDEGEERNRGNFPPRFSGRQFPNYSSELNVNALELEDSALYLCASSLEGLVAETQYFGPGTRLLVL.